Below, 10 T cell receptor beta chains from the same sample are listed, as sequenced in a study of blood T cell repertoires in COVID-19. The data were produced by immunoSEQ multiplex PCR, yet TCRdb's version contains in-frame clones alone and is incomplete. Of 150,000 to 200,000 clones listed, 85% to 90% were seen once; the top ten hold roughly an eighth. Material for sequencing was peripheral blood. The receptors here all came from a woman between 65 and 79 years old with COVID-19, enrolled during active disease.

The chain links TRBV30 to TRBJ1-2; TRBD1 agrees at 9 bases. The CDR3 is 14 amino acids. Germline assignment: CDR1 GTSNPN and CDR2 SVGIG (reference sequence). With 2 bases clipped from V and 7 bases from J, the junction kept 8 bases outside the gene matches. CDR3: CAWSRTGARGGYTF. In DNA, the CDR3 is TGTGCCTGGAGTAGGACAGGGGCTCGGGGTGGCTACACCTTC.

V gene TRBV6-6 combines with J gene TRBJ1-2; TRBD1 might be the D (5 bases). CDR3 length: 15 residues. Trimming removed 4 bases from V and 6 bases from J, with 18 bases in between. Germline V gene sequence: CDR1 MNHNY, CDR2 SVGAGI (reference sequence). The chain's CDR3 is CASSSREGALNGYTF. DNA for the CDR3: TGTGCCAGCAGTTCCCGTGAAGGGGCTTTGAATGGCTACACCTTC.

The rearrangement uses TRBV4-1 and TRBJ1-1; possible D gene TRBD1, 5 bases. This CDR3 has 15 residues. V was shortened by 0 bases and J by 2 bases, with 10 bases between the two germline ends. Per germline, CDR1 MGHRA and CDR2 YSYEKL. The CDR3 DNA sequence: TGCGCCAGCAGCCAAGAGGAGGGGATAAACACTGAAGCTTTCTTT. It is translated as CASSQEEGINTEAFF.

The chain combines TRBV4-1 with TRBJ2-5; 10 bases align to TRBD1. CDR3 length: 16 residues. The germline V gene has CDR1 MGHRA and CDR2 YSYEKL. Trimming cost V 4 bases and J 7 bases; bases outside gene matches: 12. The chain's CDR3 is CASSRPGQGNPRTQYF. In DNA, the CDR3 is TGCGCCAGCAGCCGTCCGGGACAGGGGAATCCTCGGACCCAGTACTTC.

The chain links TRBV28 to TRBJ2-7, with a weak D call TRBD1 (6 bases). Trimming left V 6 bases short and J 0 bases short, with 9 bases between. From germline, CDR1 is MDHEN and CDR2 SYDVKM. The CDR3 length is 13 residues. This chain's CDR3 is CASRRDTSYEQYF. The CDR3 DNA sequence: TGTGCCAGCAGGAGGGACACCTCCTACGAGCAGTACTTC. The full variable domain, completed using reference TRBV28 and TRBJ2-7, is DVKVTQSSRYLVKRTGEKVFLECVQDMDHENMFWYRQDPGLGLRLIYFSYDVKMKEKGDIPEGYSVSREKKERFSLILESASTNQTSMYLCASRRDTSYEQYFGPGTRLTVT.

V gene TRBV5-6 combines with J gene TRBJ1-5; perhaps TRBD1 as D (5 bases). V was clipped by 2 bases and J by 1 base, with 10 bases between them. The CDR3 has 15 residues. The germline V gene has CDR1 SGHDT and CDR2 YYEEEE. The CDR3 nucleotides read TGTGCCAGCAGCTTTGGGGCCCAAAGCAATCAGCCCCAGCATTTT. Encoded protein: CASSFGAQSNQPQHF.

This clone is a singleton in its sample. This chain connects TRBV19 to TRBJ1-1; a possible D gene is TRBD1 (6 bases). Trimming took off 10 bases at V and 5 bases at J, with 17 bases between the two ends. The V gene's germline CDR1 is LNHDA and CDR2 SQIVND (reference sequence). The CDR3 loop spans 13 amino acids. CDR3 amino acids: CATKIQGLTEAFF. Written as DNA, the CDR3 is TGTGCCACCAAAATACAGGGATTGACTGAAGCTTTCTTT.

This chain links TRBV6-2 or TRBV6-3 with TRBJ2-7; D not certain. Trimming left V 2 bases short and J 3 bases short, with 11 bases between. Germline CDR1 MNHEY, CDR2 SVGEGT. The length of the CDR3 is 14 residues. CDR3 DNA: TGTGCCAGCAGTTACATCGGAGATTACTACGAGCAGTACTTC. It is translated as CASSYIGDYYEQYF.

The genes are TRBV7-8 and TRBJ1-6; D is uncertain. Per germline, CDR1 SGHVS and CDR2 FQNEAQ. Trimming took off 2 bases at V and 6 bases at J, with 11 bases between the two ends. The CDR3 runs to 15 residues. CDR3 sequence (DNA): TGTGCCAGCAGCTTAACGGTCCGAAGTAATTCACCCCTCCACTTT. Encoded protein: CASSLTVRSNSPLHF.

J is TRBJ2-7 and V is TRBV5-1; TRBD1 agrees at 7 bases. The CDR3 totals 13 residues. J was trimmed by 0 bases and V by 7 bases; bases with no gene match: 4. The germline CDR1 and CDR2 sequences are SGHRS and YFSETQ. CDR3 bases: TGCGCCAGCTGGGGACAGACCTCCTACGAGCAGTACTTC. It is translated as CASWGQTSYEQYF.